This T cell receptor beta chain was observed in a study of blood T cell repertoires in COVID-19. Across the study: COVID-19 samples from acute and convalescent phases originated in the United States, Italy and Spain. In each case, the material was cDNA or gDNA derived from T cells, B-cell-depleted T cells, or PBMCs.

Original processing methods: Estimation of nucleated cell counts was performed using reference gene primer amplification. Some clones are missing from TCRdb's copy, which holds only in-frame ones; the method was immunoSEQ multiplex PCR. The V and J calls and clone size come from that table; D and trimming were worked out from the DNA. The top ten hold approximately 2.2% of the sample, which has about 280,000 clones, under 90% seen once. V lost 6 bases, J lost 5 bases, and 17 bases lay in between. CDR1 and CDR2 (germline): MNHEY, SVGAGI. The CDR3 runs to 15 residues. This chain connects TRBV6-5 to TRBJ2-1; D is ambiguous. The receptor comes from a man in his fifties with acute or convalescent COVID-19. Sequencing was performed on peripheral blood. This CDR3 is CASRTVPPLNNEQFF. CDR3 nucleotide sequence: TGTGCCAGCAGAACAGTGCCTCCTCTTAACAATGAGCAGTTCTTC.